This T cell receptor beta chain comes out of a study of T cell responses to AZD1222 COVID-19 vaccine. Study findings and constraints: Baseline seropositivity characterized only 5 to 7 AZD1222 recipients.

Pooling was applied to second doses at about 4 or about 12 weeks. In the case of this clone: What it binds is unknown.

Method: immunoSEQ multiplex PCR; TCRdb's copy keeps in-frame clones and lacks some. Found here are more than 75,000 clones, roughly 86% of them singletons; the top ten hold less than 9%. This CDR3 is 13 amino acids long. The germline CDR1 and CDR2 sequences are MNHEY and SVGAGI. Trimming removed 8 bases at V and 4 bases at J, with 14 bases between. This clonotype originated in an adult who received the AZD1222 COVID-19 vaccine. This chain joins TRBV6-5 and TRBJ1-1, with D uncertain. The sample here was peripheral blood, taken 28 days after the second AZD1222 dose. CDR3 protein: CASREGWATEAFF. The CDR3 DNA reads TGTGCCAGCCGGGAGGGATGGGCCACTGAAGCTTTCTTT.